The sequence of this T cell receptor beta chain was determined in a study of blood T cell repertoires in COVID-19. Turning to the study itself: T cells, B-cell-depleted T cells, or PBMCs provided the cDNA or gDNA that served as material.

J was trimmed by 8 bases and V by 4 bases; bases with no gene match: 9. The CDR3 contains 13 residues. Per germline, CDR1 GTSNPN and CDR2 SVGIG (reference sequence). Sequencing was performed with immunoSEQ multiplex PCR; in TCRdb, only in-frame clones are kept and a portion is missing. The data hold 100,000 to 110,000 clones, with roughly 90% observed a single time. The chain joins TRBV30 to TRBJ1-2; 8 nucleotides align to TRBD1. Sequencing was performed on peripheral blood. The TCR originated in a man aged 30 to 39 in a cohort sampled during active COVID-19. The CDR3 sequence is CAWNRGQGGGYTF. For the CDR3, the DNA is TGTGCCTGGAATAGAGGACAGGGCGGAGGCTACACCTTC. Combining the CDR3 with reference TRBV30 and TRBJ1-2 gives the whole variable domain SQTIHQWPATLVQPVGSPLSLECTVEGTSNPNLYWYRQAAGRGLQLLFYSVGIGQISSEVPQNLSASRPQDRQFILSSKKLLLSDSGFYLCAWNRGQGGGYTFGSGTRLTVV.